This is a list of T cell receptor beta chains from one sample in a study of breast tumors, draining lymph nodes, adjacent tissues. TCRdb processed the multiplex PCR reads anew with MiXCR; each CDR3 protein has one entry. The sample holds around 140,000 distinct CDR3 sequences, 20% to 25% seen once. The specimen was axillary lymph node tissue. These receptors were collected from a female donor with breast cancer. Some clones in this sample may be carry-over from other donors' samples. CDR3s include the opening cysteine and the closing phenylalanine or tryptophan. Each record gives: V gene, J gene, clone size, D gene, CDR3 DNA, CDR3 protein. The D gene is left open where the match is weak. Rows may omit the clone size; those that give it use once, few, many or a size class.

TRBV4-3	TRBJ2-3	many	TRBD2	TGCGCCAGCAGCCAAGATTCTAGCGGGAGTGCTACAGATACGCAGTATTTT	CASSQDSSGSATDTQYF
TRBV2	TRBJ2-1	many	NA	TGTGCCAGCAGGACAGTCTACAATGAGCAGTTCTTC	CASRTVYNEQFF
TRBV2	TRBJ2-2	many	TRBD1	TGTGCCAGCAGACACAGGGGTGCGAACACCGGGGAGCTGTTTTTT	CASRHRGANTGELFF
TRBV20-1	TRBJ2-3	many	NA	TGCAGTGCTAGTGTGGGGGCTGGCACAGATACGCAGTATTTT	CSASVGAGTDTQYF
TRBV20-1	TRBJ2-7	many	NA	TGCAGTGCCTCCCCGGAGGCAACTTCCTACGAGCAGTACTTC	CSASPEATSYEQYF
TRBV18	TRBJ2-1	few	NA	TGTGCCAGCTCACCACCGACAGCCTACAATGAGCAGTTCTTC	CASSPPTAYNEQFF
TRBV6-4	TRBJ2-1	many	NA	TGTGCCAGCAGCCACAGCTCGGGCGAGCAGTTCTTC	CASSHSSGEQFF
TRBV28	TRBJ1-2	NA	NA	TGTGCCAGCAGAGACAGCCCCTCTGCTAACTATGGCTACACCTTC	CASRDSPSANYGYTF
TRBV12-3/TRBV12-4	TRBJ1-2	many	NA	TGTGCCAGCAGTTCCCCCGGAGGAGGGGTAGGCTACACCTTC	CASSSPGGGVGYTF
TRBV20-1	TRBJ1-4	many	NA	TGCAGTGCTAGCGGGGGCGCGGCAACTAATGAAAAACTGTTTTTT	CSASGGAATNEKLFF
TRBV5-1	TRBJ2-3	many	NA	TGCGCCAGCAGCTTGGCGGGTAGCCCCCAGACAGATACGCAGTATTTT	CASSLAGSPQTDTQYF
TRBV20-1	TRBJ2-2	many	NA	TGCAGTGCTAGCGCAGGGAACACCGGGGAGCTGTTTTTT	CSASAGNTGELFF
TRBV12-3/TRBV12-4	TRBJ1-3	many	NA	TGTGCCAGCAGCCCCACAGGCGGCTCTGGAAACACCATATATTTT	CASSPTGGSGNTIYF
TRBV20-1	TRBJ2-5	many	NA	TGCAGTGCTAGAGATCCGCGGACAGCTGGGGAGACCCAGTACTTC	CSARDPRTAGETQYF
TRBV24-1	TRBJ2-3	many	NA	TGTGCCACCAGTGGTCAAGATACGCAGTATTTT	CATSGQDTQYF
TRBV6-5	TRBJ2-6	NA	TRBD1	TGTGCCAGCAGTAACACAGGGGCTGGGGCCAGCGTCCTGACTTTC	CASSNTGAGASVLTF
TRBV5-1	TRBJ1-6	medium-sized	TRBD1	TGCGCCAGCAGCTTGGGGGACAGCTATAATTCACCCCTCCACTTT	CASSLGDSYNSPLHF
TRBV20-1	TRBJ2-7	many	TRBD2	TGCAGTGCCGAAAGTGGGTCTAGCGGCGCCCTGTACGAGCAGTACTTC	CSAESGSSGALYEQYF
TRBV3-1	TRBJ1-6	many	TRBD1	TGTGCCAGCAGCGCCGGGACAGGGCTAAATTCACCCCTCCACTTT	CASSAGTGLNSPLHF
TRBV2	TRBJ1-6	many	NA	TGTGCCAGCCGGACAGAAAATAATTCACCCCTCCACTTT	CASRTENNSPLHF
TRBV29-1	TRBJ2-1	many	TRBD2	TGCAGCGTTGGGACTAGCGGGAGCTCAAGTGAGCAGTTCTTC	CSVGTSGSSSEQFF
TRBV12-3/TRBV12-4	TRBJ2-7	NA	NA	TGTGCCAGCAGTGAACTAGCGACAGGGGTGGGCGAGCAGTACTTC	CASSELATGVGEQYF
TRBV6-6	TRBJ1-2	medium-sized	TRBD1	TGTGCCAGCAGAGGGACAGAGTATGGCTACACCTTC	CASRGTEYGYTF
TRBV2	TRBJ2-7	many	TRBD1	TGTGCCAGCAGTGATGGACAGGGGGGTAAATACGAGCAGTACTTC	CASSDGQGGKYEQYF
TRBV19	TRBJ2-1	many	NA	TGTGCCAGTAGTATTCTGGACTATCAGAACAATGAGCAGTTCTTC	CASSILDYQNNEQFF
TRBV7-2	TRBJ2-7	many	TRBD1	TGTGCCAGCAGCTTAGTCGGACAGGGAGCTTACGAGCAGTACTTC	CASSLVGQGAYEQYF
TRBV30	TRBJ2-7	many	NA	TGTGCCTGGACCCGAACTCTGATGGTTGGGAAATACGAGCAGTACTTC	CAWTRTLMVGKYEQYF
TRBV3-1	TRBJ2-7	many	TRBD2	TGTGCCAGCAGCCAACTAGCGGGAGTCTACGAGCAGTACTTC	CASSQLAGVYEQYF
TRBV7-8	TRBJ2-7	many	TRBD2	TGTGCCAGCAGCCCCTTATTGCGGACTAGTTCCTACGAGCAGTACTTC	CASSPLLRTSSYEQYF
TRBV30	TRBJ1-6	many	TRBD1	TGTGCCTGGAGTGCAGGACAGGGGGATAGTTCACCCCTCCACTTT	CAWSAGQGDSSPLHF
TRBV12-3/TRBV12-4	TRBJ2-1	many	TRBD2	TGTGCCAGCAGTCCCGGGACTAGTAATGAGCAGTTCTTC	CASSPGTSNEQFF
TRBV6-2/TRBV6-3	TRBJ2-7	many	NA	TGTGCCAGCAGTTACCCGACTAGTGAGGCGGGCGAGCAGTACTTC	CASSYPTSEAGEQYF
TRBV2	TRBJ2-4	few	TRBD2	TGTGCCAGCAGCCCCGACAGAGCGGGACTCTCCAAAAACATTCAGTACTTC	CASSPDRAGLSKNIQYF
TRBV12-3/TRBV12-4	TRBJ1-1	NA	NA	TGTGCCAGCAGTTTAGCGATTGAAGCTTTCTTT	CASSLAIEAFF
TRBV5-1	TRBJ2-7	many	NA	TGCGCCAGCAGCTCAACGGACCGGGACGGATCCTACGAGCAGTACTTC	CASSSTDRDGSYEQYF
TRBV27	TRBJ1-5	few	NA	TGTGCCAGCAGTTCAGCGTGGGGTGTGCAGCCCCAGCATTTT	CASSSAWGVQPQHF
TRBV6-2/TRBV6-3	TRBJ2-1	many	TRBD1	TGTGCCAGCAGTTACCGGCCGGGACAGGGTGATGAGCAGTTCTTC	CASSYRPGQGDEQFF
TRBV20-1	TRBJ1-4	many	NA	TGCAGTGCCTCGGGGGGGGTAGCAACGAATGAAAAACTGTTTTTT	CSASGGVATNEKLFF
TRBV12-3/TRBV12-4	TRBJ1-3	many	NA	TGTGCCAGCAGAAACAGGGATGGTGGAAACACCATATATTTT	CASRNRDGGNTIYF
TRBV20-1	TRBJ2-3	many	NA	TGCAGTGCTTCCCTAATCCGGGTAGTTGGCACAGATACGCAGTATTTT	CSASLIRVVGTDTQYF
TRBV7-2	TRBJ2-5	many	TRBD1	TGTGCCAGCAGCTTTCTGGGACAGGGGGCCGAGACCCAGTACTTC	CASSFLGQGAETQYF
TRBV5-8	TRBJ1-6	many	TRBD1	TGTGCCAGCGGTGCCACAGGGGGGGATAATTCACCCCTCCACTTT	CASGATGGDNSPLHF
TRBV5-6	TRBJ2-1	many	TRBD2	TGTGCCAGCAGCTTGGTAGCTAGCGGGAGGGGGAATGAGCAGTTCTTC	CASSLVASGRGNEQFF
TRBV5-1	TRBJ2-3	many	NA	TGCGCCAGCAGCTTGGGAGCCTCCCCAGATACGCAGTATTTT	CASSLGASPDTQYF
TRBV29-1	TRBJ2-1	many	NA	TGCAGCGTTGGGGTAAGGGTTGGGCGTTACAATGAGCAGTTCTTC	CSVGVRVGRYNEQFF
TRBV28	TRBJ2-1	NA	NA	TGTGCCAGCAGTTTATTTGCCGGGGATGAGCAGTTCTTC	CASSLFAGDEQFF
TRBV6-2/TRBV6-3	TRBJ2-1	NA	TRBD2	TGTGCCAGCCTAGGCGGGAGGGGAACGTCCTACAATGAGCAGTTCTTC	CASLGGRGTSYNEQFF
TRBV20-1	TRBJ2-7	NA	NA	TGCAGTGCTCGTCCTAGCAGACCCTACGAGCAGTACTTC	CSARPSRPYEQYF
TRBV11-2	TRBJ1-6	many	NA	TGTGCCAGCAGCGTGGGGGGGGGTTCACCCCTCCACTTT	CASSVGGGSPLHF